This entry lists 17 T cell receptor beta chains sequenced from one sample in a study of identical twins. MiXCR, run by TCRdb on the 5' RACE reads, gives a single entry per CDR3 protein. The sample holds about 530,000 distinct CDR3 sequences; around 15% are singletons and the top ten take about 0.47%. This sample was shared with a second study, whose subject was yellow fever vaccine responses in identical twins.

The sequencing sample was made of CD4+ T cells sorted from blood. These receptors all stem from a young woman in good health.

This clonotype has only a few counts. The rearrangement joins TRBV27 to TRBJ2-7; the match to TRBD1 covers 9 bases. CDR1 and CDR2 from the germline V gene are MNHEY and SMNVEV (reference sequence). This CDR3 is built from 14 residues. The J segment lost 6 bases and the V segment lost 7 bases, leaving 10 bases of the junction unmatched. This CDR3 is CASKPGTGYREQYF. For the CDR3, the DNA is TGTGCCAGCAAGCCCGGGACAGGGTACCGCGAGCAGTACTTC.

The V gene is TRBV20-1, the J gene TRBJ2-1, with a weak D call TRBD2 (5 bases). The V gene's germline CDR1 is DFQATT and CDR2 SNEGSKA (reference sequence). V dropped 6 bases and J dropped 2 bases, with 11 bases sitting between them. The CDR3 length is 13 residues. The CDR3 sequence is CSARTGTYNEQFF. In DNA form, the CDR3 reads TGCAGTGCCAGAACCGGGACCTACAATGAGCAGTTCTTC.

This clonotype has only a few counts. The J gene is TRBJ2-2, the V gene TRBV15; no clear D. The germline CDR1 and CDR2 sequences are LNHNV and YYDKDF (reference sequence). The length of the CDR3 is 13 residues. The germline V and J ends were trimmed by 0 bases and 7 bases, with 6 bases remaining between them. The CDR3 DNA sequence: TGTGCCACCAGCAGAGATTTAGTCGGGGAGCTGTTTTTT. Its translation: CATSRDLVGELFF.

This clonotype occurred a few times. The chain recombines TRBV24-1 with TRBJ2-2; D is ambiguous. Germline V gene sequence: CDR1 KGHDR, CDR2 SFDVKD. The V end lost 4 bases, the J end lost 9 bases, and 5 bases lay between the germline ends. CDR3 length: 11 amino acids. CDR3 bases: TGTGCCACCAGTGAGGGGAGGGAGCTGTTTTTT. It yields the protein CATSEGRELFF.

J is TRBJ1-1 and V is TRBV10-3, with D possibly TRBD1 on 6 matching bases. CDR3 length: 14 amino acids. From germline, CDR1 is ENHRY and CDR2 SYGVKD. V lost 0 bases to trimming and J lost 8 bases, with 13 bases between them. For the CDR3, the DNA is TGTGCCATCAGTGAGTCTCGGGGGGCCTGGGAAGCTTTCTTT. Its translation: CAISESRGAWEAFF.

This clonotype was recorded a few times. The chain has TRBV29-1 and TRBJ2-1; possibly TRBD2 for D (6 bases). This CDR3 region has 16 residues. The V end lost 1 base, the J end lost 2 bases, and 15 bases lay between the germline ends. The V gene's germline CDR1 is SQVTM and CDR2 ANQGSEA. In nucleotides, the CDR3 is TGCAGCGTTGAAGGTGGCGGAGGGCCACCCTACAATGAGCAGTTCTTC. Protein: CSVEGGGGPPYNEQFF.

This clonotype was observed at least ten times. This chain links TRBV20-1 with TRBJ1-5; 9 nucleotides agree with TRBD1. The CDR3 covers 13 residues. Germline lookup yields CDR1 DFQATT and CDR2 SNEGSKA (reference sequence). The J segment lost 6 bases and the V segment lost 5 bases, leaving 5 bases of the junction unmatched. CDR3 sequence reads: CSADRGGFQPQHF. The CDR3 region has the DNA TGCAGTGCTGACAGGGGGGGTTTTCAGCCCCAGCATTTT.

V is TRBV6-1 and J is TRBJ1-6; D unresolved. Germline loops: CDR1 MNHNS, CDR2 SASEGT. The length of the CDR3 is 13 residues. V was cut by 6 bases and J by 6 bases, with 9 bases left in between. CDR3 protein: CASRGSFNSPLHF. The CDR3 DNA reads TGTGCCAGCAGAGGCAGCTTTAATTCACCCCTCCACTTT.

This clonotype was seen a few times. This chain uses TRBV20-1 with TRBJ2-1, with a possible D match to TRBD2 (5 bases). The length of the CDR3 is 12 residues. CDR1 is DFQATT and CDR2 is SNEGSKA in the germline V gene (reference sequence). V was cut by 3 bases and J by 7 bases, with 10 bases left in between. The CDR3 DNA follows: TGCAGTGCTAGGTCTAGCAGGAATGAGCAGTTCTTC. It encodes CSARSSRNEQFF.

This chain links TRBV29-1 with TRBJ1-1; D remains ambiguous. The CDR3 is made up of 11 amino acids. The germline V and J ends were trimmed by 5 bases and 1 base, with 5 bases remaining between them. Germline V gene sequence: CDR1 SQVTM, CDR2 ANQGSEA. The CDR3 nucleotides read TGCAGCGTTCTCAGGAACACTGAAGCTTTCTTT. It encodes CSVLRNTEAFF.

The CDR3 loop reads CASSARGQWFSGANVLTF. The CDR3 DNA follows: TGTGCCAGCAGCGCGAGGGGACAGTGGTTCTCTGGGGCCAACGTCCTGACTTTC. The chain carries TRBV5-6 and TRBJ2-6, with 7 bases matching TRBD1. The length of the CDR3 is 18 residues. J lost 0 bases, V lost 4 bases, and 10 bases had no gene match. The germline V gene has CDR1 SGHDT and CDR2 YYEEEE.

This clonotype was observed a handful of times. The chain is built from TRBV20-1 and TRBJ2-3; D gene uncertain. Trimming took off 5 bases at V and 0 bases at J, with 12 bases between the two ends. Germline CDR1 is DFQATT and CDR2 is SNEGSKA (reference sequence). CDR3 length: 14 residues. CDR3 in amino acids: CSAPQTASTDTQYF. The CDR3 DNA follows: TGCAGTGCTCCACAGACCGCTAGCACAGATACGCAGTATTTT.

Only a few counts were recorded for this clonotype. The V gene is TRBV11-3, the J gene TRBJ2-1; TRBD2 matches at 8 bases. V shed 3 bases and J 9 bases; nucleotides not matched to a gene: 10. The germline gives CDR1 SGHNT, CDR2 YENEEA. The CDR3 consists of 15 residues. The CDR3 reads CASSFIQRGMGEQFF. CDR3 bases: TGTGCCAGCAGCTTTATCCAGCGGGGGATGGGTGAGCAGTTCTTC.

V usage is TRBV20-1 and J usage is TRBJ2-4, with D uncertain. The V gene's germline CDR1 is DFQATT and CDR2 SNEGSKA (reference sequence). CDR3 size: 15 residues. V lost 0 bases and J lost 1, with 10 bases in between. CDR3: CSARDPPHAKNIQYF. CDR3 sequence (DNA): TGCAGTGCTAGAGATCCCCCCCACGCCAAAAACATTCAGTACTTC.

This clonotype was seen only a few times. The rearrangement links TRBV10-3 to TRBJ2-2; no clear D. Deletions cut 7 bases from V and 1 base from J, with 7 bases between. The CDR3 covers 13 residues. The germline CDR1 and CDR2 sequences are ENHRY and SYGVKD. The CDR3 sequence is CAITRQNTGELFF. CDR3 sequence (DNA): TGTGCCATCACGAGACAGAACACCGGGGAGCTGTTTTTT.

This clonotype was picked up a small number of times. The V call is TRBV7-9, the J call TRBJ1-1, with D perhaps TRBD1 (5 bases). The CDR3 consists of 14 residues. V shed 0 bases and J shed 10 bases, with 15 bases lying between them. CDR1 is SEHNR, CDR2 FQNEAQ, per germline (reference sequence). Written as DNA, the CDR3 is TGTGCCAGCAGCTTAGCTCCAGGGCAGAACGGAGCTTTCTTT. Translated: CASSLAPGQNGAFF.

This sequence joins TRBV6-5 and TRBJ2-3, with 15 bases identical to TRBD2. Germline trimming cut 0 bases from V and 10 bases from J; bases unmatched to any gene: 11. The germline V gene has CDR1 MNHEY and CDR2 SVGAGI. The CDR3 length is 18 residues. Here the CDR3 DNA reads TGTGCCAGCAGTTACTCGGGGGGACTAGCGGGAGGACCGGGGGCGCAGTATTTT. Protein: CASSYSGGLAGGPGAQYF.